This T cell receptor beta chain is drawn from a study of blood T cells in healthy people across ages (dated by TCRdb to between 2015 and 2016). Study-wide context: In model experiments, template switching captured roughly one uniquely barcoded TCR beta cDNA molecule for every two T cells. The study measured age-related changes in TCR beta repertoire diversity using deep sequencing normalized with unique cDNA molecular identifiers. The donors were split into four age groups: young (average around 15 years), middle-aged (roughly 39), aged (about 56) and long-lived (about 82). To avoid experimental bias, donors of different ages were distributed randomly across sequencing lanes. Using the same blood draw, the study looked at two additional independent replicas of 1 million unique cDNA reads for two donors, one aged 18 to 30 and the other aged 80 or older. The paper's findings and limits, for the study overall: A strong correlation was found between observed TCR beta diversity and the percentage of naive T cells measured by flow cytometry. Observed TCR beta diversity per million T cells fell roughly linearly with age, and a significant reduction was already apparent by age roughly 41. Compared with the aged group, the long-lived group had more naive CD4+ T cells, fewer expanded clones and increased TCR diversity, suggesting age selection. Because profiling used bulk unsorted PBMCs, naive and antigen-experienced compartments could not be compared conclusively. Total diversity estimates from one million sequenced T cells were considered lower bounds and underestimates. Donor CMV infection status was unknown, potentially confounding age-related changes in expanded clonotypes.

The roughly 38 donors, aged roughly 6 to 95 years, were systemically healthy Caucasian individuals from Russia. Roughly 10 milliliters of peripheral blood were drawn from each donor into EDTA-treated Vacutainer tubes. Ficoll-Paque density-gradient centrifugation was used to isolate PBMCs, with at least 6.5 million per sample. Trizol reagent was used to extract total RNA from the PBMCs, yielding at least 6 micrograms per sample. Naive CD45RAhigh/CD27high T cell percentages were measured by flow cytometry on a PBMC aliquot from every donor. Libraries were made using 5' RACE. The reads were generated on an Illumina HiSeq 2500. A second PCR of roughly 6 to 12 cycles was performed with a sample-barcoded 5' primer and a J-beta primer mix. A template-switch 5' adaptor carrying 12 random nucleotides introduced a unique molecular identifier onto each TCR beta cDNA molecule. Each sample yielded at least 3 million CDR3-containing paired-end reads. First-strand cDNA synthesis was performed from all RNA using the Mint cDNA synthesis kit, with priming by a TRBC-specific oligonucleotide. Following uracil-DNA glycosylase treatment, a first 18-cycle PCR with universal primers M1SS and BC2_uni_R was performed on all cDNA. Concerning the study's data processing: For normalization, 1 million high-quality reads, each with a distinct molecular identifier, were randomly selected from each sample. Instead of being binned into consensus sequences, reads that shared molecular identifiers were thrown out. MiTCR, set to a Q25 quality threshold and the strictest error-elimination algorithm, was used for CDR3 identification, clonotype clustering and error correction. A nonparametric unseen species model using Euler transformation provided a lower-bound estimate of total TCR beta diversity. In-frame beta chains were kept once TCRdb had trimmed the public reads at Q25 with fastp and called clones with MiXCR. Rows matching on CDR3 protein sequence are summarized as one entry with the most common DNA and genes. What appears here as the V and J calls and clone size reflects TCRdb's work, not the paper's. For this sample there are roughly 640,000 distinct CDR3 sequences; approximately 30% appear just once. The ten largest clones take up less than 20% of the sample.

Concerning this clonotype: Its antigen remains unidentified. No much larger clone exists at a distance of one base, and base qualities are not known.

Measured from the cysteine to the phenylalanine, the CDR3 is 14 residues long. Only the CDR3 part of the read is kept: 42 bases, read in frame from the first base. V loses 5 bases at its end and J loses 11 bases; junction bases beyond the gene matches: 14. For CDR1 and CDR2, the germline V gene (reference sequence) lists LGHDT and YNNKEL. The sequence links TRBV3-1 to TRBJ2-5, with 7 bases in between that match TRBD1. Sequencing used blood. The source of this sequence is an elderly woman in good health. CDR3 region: CASSVHGTDKEQYF. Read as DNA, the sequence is TGTGCCAGCAGCGTACACGGGACAGATAAGGAGCAGTACTTC.